This T cell receptor beta chain was recovered during a study of vaccination and CD4 T cells after COVID-19. Treatment meaning: approximately 11-day PBMC culture with coronavirus spike peptide pools or control peptides (ViraFEST assay). With peptide pools, ViraFEST first expanded antigen-specific T cells and afterwards sequenced their TCRs. The study, taken as a whole, reports: Spike mono-reactivity was shown by 304 of 307 vaccine-specific clones in convalescent patients. Convalescent patients studied were relatively few, and early post-infection timepoints were absent.

This CDR3 comprises 15 residues. Germline CDR1 is LNHDA and CDR2 is SQIVND (reference sequence). Trimming took 1 base from V and 1 from J, leaving 7 bases between them. A note on this clonotype: Antigen: not known.

An Oncomine TCR Beta short-read assay was used to sequence the DNA from cultured CD4+ T cells. Genomic DNA was drawn out of CD4+ T cells grown in culture. TCRdb fed the PCR reads into MiXCR, producing one record per CDR3 protein. Seen here are tens of thousands of distinct CDR3 sequences, about 50% observed once, and the top ten hold 28%. The receptor comes from a human donor who received a COVID-19 vaccine. This specimen was CD4+ T cells from blood, cultured in vitro, taken before SARS-CoV-2 vaccination. The V and J genes are TRBV19 and TRBJ2-2; tentatively, D is TRBD2 (6 bases). This CDR3 is CASSIVAENTGELFF. The CDR3 nucleotides are TGTGCCAGTAGTATAGTAGCGGAGAACACCGGGGAGCTGTTTTTT.